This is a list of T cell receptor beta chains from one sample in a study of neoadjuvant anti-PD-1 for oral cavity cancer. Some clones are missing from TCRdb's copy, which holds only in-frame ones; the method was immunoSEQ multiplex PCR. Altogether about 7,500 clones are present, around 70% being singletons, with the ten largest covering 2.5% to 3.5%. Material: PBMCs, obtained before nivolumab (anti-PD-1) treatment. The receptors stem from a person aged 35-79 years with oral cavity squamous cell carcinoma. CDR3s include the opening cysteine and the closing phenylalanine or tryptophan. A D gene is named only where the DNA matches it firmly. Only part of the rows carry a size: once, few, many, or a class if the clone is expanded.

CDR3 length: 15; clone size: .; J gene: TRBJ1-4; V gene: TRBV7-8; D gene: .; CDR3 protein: CASSLAWGAREKLFF; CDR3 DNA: TGTGCCAGCAGCTTAGCGTGGGGGGCTCGGGAAAAACTGTTTTTT
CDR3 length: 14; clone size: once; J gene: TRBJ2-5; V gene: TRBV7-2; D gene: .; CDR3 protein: CASSLVSNQETQYF; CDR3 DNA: TGTGCCAGCAGCTTAGTCTCTAACCAAGAGACCCAGTACTTC
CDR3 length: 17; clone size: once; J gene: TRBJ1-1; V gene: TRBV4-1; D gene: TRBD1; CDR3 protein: CASSPVLNRGQVPEAFF; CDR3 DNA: TGCGCCAGCAGCCCAGTCCTAAACCGGGGACAGGTTCCTGAAGCTTTCTTT
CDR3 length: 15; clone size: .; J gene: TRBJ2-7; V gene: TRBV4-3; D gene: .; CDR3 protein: CASSQDSLTAYEQYF; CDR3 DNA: TGCGCCAGCAGCCAAGATAGTCTGACAGCCTACGAGCAGTACTTC
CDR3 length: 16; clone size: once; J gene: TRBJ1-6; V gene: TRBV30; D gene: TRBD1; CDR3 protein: CAWTRTGGSYNSPLHF; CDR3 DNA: TGTGCCTGGACCCGTACAGGGGGCAGCTATAATTCACCCCTCCACTTT
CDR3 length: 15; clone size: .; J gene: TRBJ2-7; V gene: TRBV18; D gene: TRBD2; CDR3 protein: CASSSTSGGSYEQYF; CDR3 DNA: TGTGCCAGCTCATCCACTAGCGGGGGTTCCTACGAGCAGTACTTC
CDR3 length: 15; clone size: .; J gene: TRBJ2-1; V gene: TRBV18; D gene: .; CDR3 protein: CASSPQERIYNEQFF; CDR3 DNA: TGTGCCAGCTCACCACAAGAACGGATCTACAATGAGCAGTTCTTC
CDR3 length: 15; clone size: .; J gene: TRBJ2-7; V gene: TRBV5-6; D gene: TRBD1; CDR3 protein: CASSKSRQGTYEQYF; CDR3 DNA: TGTGCCAGCAGCAAATCAAGACAGGGAACCTACGAGCAGTACTTC
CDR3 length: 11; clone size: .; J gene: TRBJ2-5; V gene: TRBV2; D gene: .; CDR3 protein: CASSERETQYF; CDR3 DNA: TGTGCCAGCAGTGAAAGGGAGACCCAGTACTTC
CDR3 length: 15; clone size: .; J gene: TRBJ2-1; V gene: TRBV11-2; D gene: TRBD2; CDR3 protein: CASSSAGGGINEQFF; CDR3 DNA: TGTGCCAGCAGCTCCGCCGGGGGGGGCATTAATGAGCAGTTCTTC
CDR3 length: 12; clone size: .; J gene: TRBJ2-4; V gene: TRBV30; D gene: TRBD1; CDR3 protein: CAWRTGADIQYF; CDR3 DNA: TGTGCCTGGAGGACAGGGGCAGACATTCAGTACTTC